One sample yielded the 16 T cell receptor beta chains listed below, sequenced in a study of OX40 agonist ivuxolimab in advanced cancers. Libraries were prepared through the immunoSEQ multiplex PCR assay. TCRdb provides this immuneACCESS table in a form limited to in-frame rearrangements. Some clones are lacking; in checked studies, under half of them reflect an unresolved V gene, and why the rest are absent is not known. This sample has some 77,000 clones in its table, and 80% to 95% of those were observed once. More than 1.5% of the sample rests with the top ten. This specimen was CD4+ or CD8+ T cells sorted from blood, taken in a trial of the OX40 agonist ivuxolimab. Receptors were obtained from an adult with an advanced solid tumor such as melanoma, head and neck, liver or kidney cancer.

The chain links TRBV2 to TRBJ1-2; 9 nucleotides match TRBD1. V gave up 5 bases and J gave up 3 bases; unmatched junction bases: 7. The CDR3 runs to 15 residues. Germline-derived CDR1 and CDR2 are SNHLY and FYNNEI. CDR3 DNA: TGTGCCAGCAGTATCCGGGACAGGGTTTACTATGGCTACACCTTC. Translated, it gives CASSIRDRVYYGYTF.

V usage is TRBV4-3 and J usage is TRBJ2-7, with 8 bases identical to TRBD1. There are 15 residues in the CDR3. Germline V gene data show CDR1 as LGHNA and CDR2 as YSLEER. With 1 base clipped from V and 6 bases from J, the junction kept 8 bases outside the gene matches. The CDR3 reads CASSQALDRGSEQYF. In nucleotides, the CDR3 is TGCGCCAGCAGCCAAGCTCTAGACAGGGGTTCCGAGCAGTACTTC.

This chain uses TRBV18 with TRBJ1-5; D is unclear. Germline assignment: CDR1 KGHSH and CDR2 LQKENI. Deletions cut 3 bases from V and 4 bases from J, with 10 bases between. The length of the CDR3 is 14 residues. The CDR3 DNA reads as TGTGCCAGCTCACCCATGGCCCTGAATCAGCCCCAGCATTTT. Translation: CASSPMALNQPQHF.

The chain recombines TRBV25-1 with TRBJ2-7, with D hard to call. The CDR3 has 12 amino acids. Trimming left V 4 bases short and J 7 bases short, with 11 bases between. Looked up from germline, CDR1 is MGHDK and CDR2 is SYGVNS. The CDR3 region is CASSGLMREQYF. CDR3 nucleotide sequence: TGTGCCAGCAGTGGATTGATGCGGGAGCAGTACTTC.

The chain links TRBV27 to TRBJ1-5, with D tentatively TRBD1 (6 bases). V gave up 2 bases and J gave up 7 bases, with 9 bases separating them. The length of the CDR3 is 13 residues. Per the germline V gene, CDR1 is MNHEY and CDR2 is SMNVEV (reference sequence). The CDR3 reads CASSLAGGQPQHF. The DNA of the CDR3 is TGTGCCAGCAGTTTAGCGGGGGGCCAGCCCCAGCATTTT.

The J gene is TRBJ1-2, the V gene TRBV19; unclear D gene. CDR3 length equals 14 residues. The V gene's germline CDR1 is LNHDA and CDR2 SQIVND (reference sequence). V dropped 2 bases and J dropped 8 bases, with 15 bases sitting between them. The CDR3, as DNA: TGTGCCAGTAGTATACTTGCTTCAACCCACGGCTACACCTTC. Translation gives CASSILASTHGYTF.

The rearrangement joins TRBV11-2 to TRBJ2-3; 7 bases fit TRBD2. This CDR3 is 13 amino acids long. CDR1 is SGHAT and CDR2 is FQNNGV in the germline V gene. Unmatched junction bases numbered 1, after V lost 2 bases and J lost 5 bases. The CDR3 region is CASSLRGVDTQYF. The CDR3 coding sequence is TGTGCCAGCAGCTTACGGGGGGTAGATACGCAGTATTTT.

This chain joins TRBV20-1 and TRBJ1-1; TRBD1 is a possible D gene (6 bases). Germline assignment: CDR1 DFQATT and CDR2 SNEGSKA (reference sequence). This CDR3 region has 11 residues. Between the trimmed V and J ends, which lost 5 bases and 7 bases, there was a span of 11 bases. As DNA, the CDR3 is TGCAGTGCTGACCGGGACATTGAAGCTTTCTTT. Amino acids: CSADRDIEAFF.

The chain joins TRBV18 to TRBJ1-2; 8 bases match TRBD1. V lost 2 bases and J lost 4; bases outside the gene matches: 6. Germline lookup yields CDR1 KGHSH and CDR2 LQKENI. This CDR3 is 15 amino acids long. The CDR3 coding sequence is TGTGCCAGCTCACCAGGTGAGGGACAGGCCTATGGCTACACCTTC. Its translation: CASSPGEGQAYGYTF.

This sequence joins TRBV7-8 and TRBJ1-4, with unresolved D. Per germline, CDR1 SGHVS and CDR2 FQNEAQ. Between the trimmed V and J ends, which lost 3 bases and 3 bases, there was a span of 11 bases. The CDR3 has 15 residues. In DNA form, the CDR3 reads TGTGCCAGCAGCTTGGATTCGGGCCCTAATGAAAAACTGTTTTTT. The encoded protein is CASSLDSGPNEKLFF.

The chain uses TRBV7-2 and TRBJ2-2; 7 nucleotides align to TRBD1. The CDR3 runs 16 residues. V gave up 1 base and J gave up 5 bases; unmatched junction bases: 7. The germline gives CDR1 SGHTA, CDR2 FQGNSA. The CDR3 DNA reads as TGTGCCAGCAGCTTAGGTCCAGGGGGATGGACCGGGGAGCTGTTTTTT. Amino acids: CASSLGPGGWTGELFF. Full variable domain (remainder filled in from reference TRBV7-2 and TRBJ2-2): GAGVSQSPSNKVTEKGKDVELRCDPISGHTALYWYRQSLGQGLEFLIYFQGNSAPDKSGLPSDRFSAERTGGSVSTLTIQRTQQEDSAVYLCASSLGPGGWTGELFFGEGSRLTVL.

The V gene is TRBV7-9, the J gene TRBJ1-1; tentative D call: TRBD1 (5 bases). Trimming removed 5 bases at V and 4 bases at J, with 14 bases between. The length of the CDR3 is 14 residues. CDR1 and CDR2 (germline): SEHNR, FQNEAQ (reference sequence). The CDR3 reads CASSASGRGTEAFF. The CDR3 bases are TGTGCCAGCAGCGCCTCTGGAAGGGGCACTGAAGCTTTCTTT.

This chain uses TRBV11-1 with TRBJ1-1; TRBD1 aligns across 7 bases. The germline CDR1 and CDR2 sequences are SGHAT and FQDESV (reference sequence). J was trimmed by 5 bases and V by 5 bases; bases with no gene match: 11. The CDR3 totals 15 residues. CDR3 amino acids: CASSPHYDRDTEAFF. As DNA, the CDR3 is TGTGCCAGCAGCCCACACTACGACAGGGATACTGAAGCTTTCTTT.

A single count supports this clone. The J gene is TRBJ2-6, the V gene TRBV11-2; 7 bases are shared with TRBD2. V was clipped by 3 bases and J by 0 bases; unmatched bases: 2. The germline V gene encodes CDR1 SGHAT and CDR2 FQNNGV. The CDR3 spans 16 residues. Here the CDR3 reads CASSFRGGSGANVLTF. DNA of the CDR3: TGTGCCAGCAGCTTTCGCGGGGGCTCTGGGGCCAACGTCCTGACTTTC.

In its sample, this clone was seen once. CDR3 coding DNA: TGTGCCAGCAGCCCCCTGTTCGGAAAACTGTTTTTT. Translating it yields CASSPLFGKLFF. The chain links TRBV11-3 to TRBJ1-4; no reliable D call. Trimming stripped 5 bases from V and 10 bases from J, with 11 bases between. The CDR3 totals 12 residues. Germline CDR1 reads SGHNT; CDR2 reads YENEEA.

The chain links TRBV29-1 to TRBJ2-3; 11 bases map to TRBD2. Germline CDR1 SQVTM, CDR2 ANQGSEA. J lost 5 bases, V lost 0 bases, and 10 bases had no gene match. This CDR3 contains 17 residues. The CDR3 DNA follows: TGCAGCGTTGAAGACCTTAGCGGGAGGGCCCCGGTAGATACGCAGTATTTT. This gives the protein CSVEDLSGRAPVDTQYF.